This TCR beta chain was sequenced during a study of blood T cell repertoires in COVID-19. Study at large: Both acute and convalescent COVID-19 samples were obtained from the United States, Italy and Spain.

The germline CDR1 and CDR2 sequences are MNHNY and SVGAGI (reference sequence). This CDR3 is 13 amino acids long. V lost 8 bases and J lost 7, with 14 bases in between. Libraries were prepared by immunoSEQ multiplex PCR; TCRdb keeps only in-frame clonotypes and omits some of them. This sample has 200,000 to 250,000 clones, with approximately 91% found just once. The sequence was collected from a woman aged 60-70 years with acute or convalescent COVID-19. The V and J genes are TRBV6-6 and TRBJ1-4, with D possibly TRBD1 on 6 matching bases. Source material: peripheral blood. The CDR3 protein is CASVSWGREKLFF. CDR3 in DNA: TGTGCCAGCGTTTCCTGGGGGCGTGAAAAACTGTTTTTT.